A selection of T cell receptor beta chains follows, all from one sample in a study of CD8 T cells in Susac syndrome. In TCRdb, the immunoSEQ multiplex PCR reads were re-called with MiXCR into one record per CDR3 protein. This sample carries 100,000 to 150,000 distinct CDR3 sequences, 75% to 90% of them seen once, and the ten largest clones take around 0.49%. Sequencing was done on a sample of CD8+ T cells from PBMCs. The source is a human donor with multiple sclerosis. CDR3s include the opening cysteine and the closing phenylalanine or tryptophan. Fields, in order: CDR3 DNA, CDR3 protein, D gene, J gene, V gene, clone size. The D gene is left open where the match is weak. Not every row has a clone size; where given, it reads once, few, many or a size class.

cdr3_nt: TGTGCCAGCAGCTTAGCGATTACAGGGCGGTTGAGAGAGACCCAGTACTTC
cdr3_aa: CASSLAITGRLRETQYF
d_call: NA
j_call: TRBJ2-5
v_call: TRBV7-9
clone_size: NA

cdr3_nt: TGTGCCAGCAGAGAGACAGTAGAAGCTTTCTTT
cdr3_aa: CASRETVEAFF
d_call: NA
j_call: TRBJ1-1
v_call: TRBV2
clone_size: once

cdr3_nt: TGTGCCAGCGAGCTTCTCCCTGGCGGCTACGAGCAGTACTTC
cdr3_aa: CASELLPGGYEQYF
d_call: NA
j_call: TRBJ2-7
v_call: TRBV6-6
clone_size: NA

cdr3_nt: TGTGCCAGCAGTTCCCTCCTCTTACCATTGCCGGTCCGAACCCAGTACTTC
cdr3_aa: CASSSLLLPLPVRTQYF
d_call: NA
j_call: TRBJ2-5
v_call: TRBV6-5
clone_size: NA

cdr3_nt: TGTGCCAGCAGCTTAATGGGCGTGAGGGAAAAACTGTTTTTT
cdr3_aa: CASSLMGVREKLFF
d_call: NA
j_call: TRBJ1-4
v_call: TRBV7-8
clone_size: NA

cdr3_nt: TGTGCCTGGAGTGTACTGGGTAATTCACCCCTCCACTTT
cdr3_aa: CAWSVLGNSPLHF
d_call: NA
j_call: TRBJ1-6
v_call: TRBV30
clone_size: NA

cdr3_nt: TGTGCCAGCAGTTTATCGTCCACCTACGAGCAGTACTTC
cdr3_aa: CASSLSSTYEQYF
d_call: NA
j_call: TRBJ2-7
v_call: TRBV27
clone_size: few

cdr3_nt: TGTGCCAGTACCGCTCGTAGCGAGAACACCGGGGAGCTGTTTTTT
cdr3_aa: CASTARSENTGELFF
d_call: NA
j_call: TRBJ2-2
v_call: TRBV19
clone_size: once

cdr3_nt: TGTGCCAGCAGAGAGCGGGGGACCGATATCACAGATACGCAGTATTTT
cdr3_aa: CASRERGTDITDTQYF
d_call: TRBD2
j_call: TRBJ2-3
v_call: TRBV13
clone_size: NA

cdr3_nt: TGTGCCAGCAGCTTCTCCCTAGCTTTCTTT
cdr3_aa: CASSFSLAFF
d_call: NA
j_call: TRBJ1-1
v_call: TRBV7-9
clone_size: NA

cdr3_nt: TGTGCCAGCAGCCTCCTAGCGGGATGGGCCGGGGAGCTGTTTTTT
cdr3_aa: CASSLLAGWAGELFF
d_call: TRBD2
j_call: TRBJ2-2
v_call: TRBV3-1
clone_size: NA

cdr3_nt: TGTGCCGGTAGCCCCGCGGAACTCCACGAGCAGTACTTC
cdr3_aa: CAGSPAELHEQYF
d_call: NA
j_call: TRBJ2-7
v_call: TRBV19
clone_size: NA

cdr3_nt: TGTGCCAGCACACCTCGACCGGGGACTAGCGGACGGACCTACGAGCAGTACTTC
cdr3_aa: CASTPRPGTSGRTYEQYF
d_call: TRBD2
j_call: TRBJ2-7
v_call: TRBV2
clone_size: NA

cdr3_nt: TGCAGTGCCCTCCCTTCGGGCCTCTACAATGAGCAGTTCTTC
cdr3_aa: CSALPSGLYNEQFF
d_call: NA
j_call: TRBJ2-1
v_call: TRBV20-1
clone_size: NA

cdr3_nt: TGTGCCAGCAGCTTAGTAAAGTGGGGGAGTGCAGATACGCAGTATTTT
cdr3_aa: CASSLVKWGSADTQYF
d_call: NA
j_call: TRBJ2-3
v_call: TRBV11-3
clone_size: NA

cdr3_nt: TGTGCCAGCAGAACTAGCGGGGGAACTCACGAGCAGTACTTC
cdr3_aa: CASRTSGGTHEQYF
d_call: TRBD2
j_call: TRBJ2-7
v_call: TRBV12-3/TRBV12-4
clone_size: NA

cdr3_nt: TGCAGCGCCAGCGGGGGTCTCGATGAGCAGTTCTTC
cdr3_aa: CSASGGLDEQFF
d_call: TRBD2
j_call: TRBJ2-1
v_call: TRBV29-1
clone_size: NA

cdr3_nt: TGCAGCGTTTTGGGGGCAGGGGGCGAGCAGTACTTC
cdr3_aa: CSVLGAGGEQYF
d_call: TRBD1
j_call: TRBJ2-7
v_call: TRBV29-1
clone_size: NA

cdr3_nt: TGTGCCACCAGTGACGAACTAGCGGGAGCACACAATGAGCAGTTCTTC
cdr3_aa: CATSDELAGAHNEQFF
d_call: TRBD2
j_call: TRBJ2-1
v_call: TRBV24-1
clone_size: NA

cdr3_nt: TGTGCCAGCAGTTTCTCCGGGACAGGGATAGGGCAGTACTTC
cdr3_aa: CASSFSGTGIGQYF
d_call: TRBD1
j_call: TRBJ2-7
v_call: TRBV27
clone_size: NA

cdr3_nt: TGCGCCAGCAGCTCCCCGGGGACGGCAACGGATGGCTACACCTTC
cdr3_aa: CASSSPGTATDGYTF
d_call: NA
j_call: TRBJ1-2
v_call: TRBV5-1
clone_size: NA

cdr3_nt: TGTGCCAGCAGTCCAGACAGTGAAGCTTTCTTT
cdr3_aa: CASSPDSEAFF
d_call: NA
j_call: TRBJ1-1
v_call: TRBV6-1
clone_size: NA

cdr3_nt: TGTGCCAGCAGCTTAGCCGAGGGCTACGAGCAGTACTTC
cdr3_aa: CASSLAEGYEQYF
d_call: NA
j_call: TRBJ2-7
v_call: TRBV7-6
clone_size: NA

cdr3_nt: TGTGCCAGCAGTTTACCCCCGACAGGGGGCGCGAGCACTGAAGCTTTCTTT
cdr3_aa: CASSLPPTGGASTEAFF
d_call: TRBD1
j_call: TRBJ1-1
v_call: TRBV27
clone_size: NA

cdr3_nt: TGTGCCAGTTCGGGACGGAGCTCTGGAAACACCATATATTTT
cdr3_aa: CASSGRSSGNTIYF
d_call: NA
j_call: TRBJ1-3
v_call: TRBV2
clone_size: NA

cdr3_nt: TGCAGTGCTAGATCCGCACTCAGTGGGAATGAGCAGTTCTTC
cdr3_aa: CSARSALSGNEQFF
d_call: NA
j_call: TRBJ2-1
v_call: TRBV20-1
clone_size: once

cdr3_nt: TGTGCCAGCTCACCCCCGGGGACAGCCGAAGCTTTCTTT
cdr3_aa: CASSPPGTAEAFF
d_call: TRBD1
j_call: TRBJ1-1
v_call: TRBV18
clone_size: once

cdr3_nt: TGTGCCAGCAGTTTAGCCGGGGGAGGGAACCAGCCCCAGCATTTT
cdr3_aa: CASSLAGGGNQPQHF
d_call: NA
j_call: TRBJ1-5
v_call: TRBV27
clone_size: NA

cdr3_nt: TGTGCCAGCAGCGCCCGGGACGTTTATGAGCAGTTCTTC
cdr3_aa: CASSARDVYEQFF
d_call: NA
j_call: TRBJ2-1
v_call: TRBV9
clone_size: NA

cdr3_nt: TGTGCCAGCAGTGAAGCGTCAGATAGCGGGAGGATCTTC
cdr3_aa: CASSEASDSGRIF
d_call: TRBD2
j_call: TRBJ2-1
v_call: TRBV6-1
clone_size: few

cdr3_nt: TGCAGTTTCGCCGGGCCCACTTGGTATGGCTACACCTTC
cdr3_aa: CSFAGPTWYGYTF
d_call: NA
j_call: TRBJ1-2
v_call: TRBV20-1
clone_size: NA

cdr3_nt: TGCGCCAGCAGCCAAGAATTGACGCTGATGGGAGGTTTTGAAGTTGGGCAGTACTTC
cdr3_aa: CASSQELTLMGGFEVGQYF
d_call: NA
j_call: TRBJ2-7
v_call: TRBV4-1
clone_size: NA

cdr3_nt: TGTGCCAGCAGTTTACTGGCGGGCCTTGGGACCCAGTACTTC
cdr3_aa: CASSLLAGLGTQYF
d_call: NA
j_call: TRBJ2-5
v_call: TRBV12-3/TRBV12-4
clone_size: NA